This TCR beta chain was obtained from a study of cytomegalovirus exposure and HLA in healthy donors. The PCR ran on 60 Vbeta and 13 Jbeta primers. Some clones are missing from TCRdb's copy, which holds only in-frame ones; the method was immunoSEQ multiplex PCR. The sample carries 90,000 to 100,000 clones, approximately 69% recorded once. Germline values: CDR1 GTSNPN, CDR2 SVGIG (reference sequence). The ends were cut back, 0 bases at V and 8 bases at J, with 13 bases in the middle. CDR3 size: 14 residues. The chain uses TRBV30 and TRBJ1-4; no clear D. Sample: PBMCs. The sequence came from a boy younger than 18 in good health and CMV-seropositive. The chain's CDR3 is CAWSVRGGWEKLFF. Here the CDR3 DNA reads TGTGCCTGGAGTGTACGGGGAGGGTGGGAAAAACTGTTTTTT.